These T cell receptor beta chains were read from a single sample in a study of blood T cell repertoires in COVID-19. Measured with immunoSEQ multiplex PCR; TCRdb has only the in-frame clones, and not every one. Among 85,000 to 110,000 clones, approximately 90% were seen once, and the ten largest hold roughly 17%. The sample consisted of peripheral blood. These receptors all stem from a woman older than 75 in a cohort sampled during active COVID-19. CDR3s include the opening cysteine and the closing phenylalanine or tryptophan. D genes are given only for firm matches. Clone size, where shown, is once, few, many, or a class for clones that have expanded.

j_call | clone_size | v_call | d_call | cdr3_aa | cdr3_nt
TRBJ2-1 | . | TRBV19 | TRBD1 | CASSIEGTGESTPTYNEQFF | TGTGCCAGTAGTATAGAGGGGACAGGGGAATCCACACCCACCTACAATGAGCAGTTCTTC
TRBJ2-7 | . | TRBV18 | TRBD2 | CASSRAGVSGYEQYF | TGTGCCAGCTCCCGGGCGGGGGTGAGCGGCTACGAGCAGTACTTC
TRBJ2-7 | . | TRBV2 | TRBD1 | CASKDRGPLYSYEQYF | TGTGCCAGCAAAGACAGGGGCCCACTTTATTCCTACGAGCAGTACTTC
TRBJ2-2 | . | TRBV5-4 | . | CASSLSLAGTGELFF | TGTGCCAGCAGCTTGAGTTTAGCAGGGACCGGGGAGCTGTTTTTT
TRBJ1-1 | once | TRBV6-5 | TRBD1 | CASTPDRVVTEAFF | TGTGCCAGCACCCCGGACAGGGTGGTCACTGAAGCTTTCTTT
TRBJ2-5 | . | TRBV5-1 | TRBD1 | CASRWDRGLIQETQYF | TGCGCCAGCAGGTGGGACAGGGGCTTAATCCAAGAGACCCAGTACTTC
TRBJ1-1 | . | TRBV19 | TRBD1 | CASRPQGAPNTEAFF | TGTGCCAGTAGGCCACAGGGGGCGCCGAACACTGAAGCTTTCTTT
TRBJ1-1 | few | TRBV19 | TRBD1 | CASSTGTGGGNTEAFF | TGTGCCAGTAGTACCGGGACAGGGGGGGGGAACACTGAAGCTTTCTTT
TRBJ2-7 | . | TRBV18 | . | CASSPQTGSTGEQYF | TGTGCCAGCTCACCCCAAACAGGGAGCACTGGGGAGCAGTACTTC
TRBJ1-1 | . | TRBV5-1 | . | CASGSGTQDTEAFF | TGCGCCAGCGGTTCCGGGACACAGGACACTGAAGCTTTCTTT
TRBJ1-5 | . | TRBV6-5 | TRBD1 | CASSYSGQGSNQPQHF | TGTGCCAGCAGTTACTCCGGACAGGGAAGCAATCAGCCCCAGCATTTT
TRBJ2-2 | . | TRBV27 | . | CASSSSGQTTNTGELFF | .
TRBJ2-4 | . | TRBV10-2 | . | CASSEQGTNIQYF | TGCGCCAGCAGTGAACAGGGGACTAACATTCAGTACTTC
TRBJ1-2 | . | TRBV6-5 | TRBD1 | CASSYSADRGHGYTF | TGTGCCAGCAGTTACTCGGCGGACAGGGGGCATGGCTACACCTTC
TRBJ1-1 | . | TRBV6-1 | . | CASSDSVPGYTEAFF | TGTGCCAGCAGTGACAGCGTTCCGGGTTACACTGAAGCTTTCTTT
TRBJ2-7 | . | TRBV5-1 | TRBD1 | CASSKDRDGQYF | TGCGCCAGCAGCAAGGACAGGGATGGGCAGTACTTC
TRBJ2-2 | . | TRBV12-3/TRBV12-4 | TRBD2 | CASSFGGRELFF | TGTGCCAGCAGTTTCGGGGGGAGGGAGCTGTTTTTT
TRBJ2-3 | . | TRBV7-3 | TRBD2 | CASSTSGGYDTQYF | TGTGCCAGCAGCACTAGCGGGGGGTATGATACGCAGTATTTT
TRBJ2-2 | . | TRBV27 | TRBD1 | CASSRQGNTGELFF | TGTGCCAGCAGTCGACAGGGGAACACCGGGGAGCTGTTTTTT
TRBJ2-2 | . | TRBV28 | TRBD1 | CASSLVGRGLSNTGELFF | TGTGCCAGCAGTTTGGTAGGCAGGGGGCTCTCGAACACCGGGGAGCTGTTTTTT
TRBJ2-1 | . | TRBV30 | . | CAWSKGPTYNEQFF | TGTGCCTGGAGTAAGGGGCCCACTTACAATGAGCAGTTCTTC
TRBJ2-3 | . | TRBV6-5 | . | CASSYVIRGGADTQYF | TGTGCCAGCAGTTACGTAATTAGGGGGGGGGCAGATACGCAGTATTTT
TRBJ1-1 | once | TRBV3-1/TRBV3-2 | . | CASSHGVGGTEAFF | TGTGCCAGCAGCCATGGAGTAGGAGGCACTGAAGCTTTCTTT
TRBJ2-5 | few | TRBV18 | . | CASSPRTEFLEETQYF | TGTGCCAGCTCACCACGGACAGAATTTTTAGAAGAGACCCAGTACTTC
TRBJ2-5 | . | TRBV4-1 | TRBD2 | CASSEDGTSGWETQYF | TGCGCCAGCAGCGAGGACGGGACTAGCGGTTGGGAGACCCAGTACTTC
TRBJ1-5 | . | TRBV15 | . | CATSRSLFSDSNQPQHF | TGTGCCACCAGCAGATCTCTTTTCAGCGATAGCAATCAGCCCCAGCATTTT
TRBJ1-1 | . | TRBV10-2 | TRBD1 | CAIRGGRLADTEAFF | TGCGCCATCAGGGGGGGGCGCTTGGCGGACACTGAAGCTTTCTTT
TRBJ1-1 | . | TRBV7-9 | . | CASSLGTSNTEAFF | TGTGCCAGCAGCTTAGGGACATCCAACACTGAAGCTTTCTTT
TRBJ1-1 | . | TRBV18 | . | CASSSGLLANTEAFF | TGTGCCAGCTCATCGGGACTGCTCGCGAACACTGAAGCTTTCTTT
TRBJ1-1 | . | TRBV5-4 | . | CASSSVLQGGTEAFF | TGTGCCAGCAGCTCCGTTTTACAGGGCGGGACTGAAGCTTTCTTT
TRBJ1-2 | . | TRBV28 | . | CASSWGTPSNYGYTF | TGTGCCAGCAGTTGGGGGACACCCTCTAACTATGGCTACACCTTC
TRBJ1-2 | . | TRBV29-1 | . | CSVEDLRDGGYTF | TGCAGCGTTGAAGATCTTCGGGATGGAGGCTACACCTTC
TRBJ2-7 | . | TRBV6-5 | TRBD1 | CASSLDRALYEQYF | TGTGCCAGCAGTCTCGACAGGGCCCTTTACGAGCAGTACTTC
TRBJ2-5 | . | TRBV2 | . | CASSESIPPVSGTQYF | TGTGCCAGCAGTGAATCGATTCCTCCAGTCTCGGGGACCCAGTACTTC
TRBJ1-2 | . | TRBV3-1/TRBV3-2 | TRBD1 | CASSPKPGQGFYTF | TGTGCCAGCAGCCCAAAACCGGGACAGGGTTTCTACACCTTC
TRBJ2-3 | . | TRBV11-3 | . | CASSLIAGGNTDTQYF | TGTGCCAGCAGCTTAATTGCAGGAGGAAACACAGATACGCAGTATTTT
TRBJ1-1 | . | TRBV18 | TRBD1 | CASSPGTDNTEAFF | TGTGCCAGCTCACCGGGGACAGACAACACTGAAGCTTTCTTT
TRBJ1-5 | . | TRBV28 | . | CASSLWEISNQPQHF | TGTGCCAGCAGTTTATGGGAGATTAGCAATCAGCCCCAGCATTTT
TRBJ1-2 | once | TRBV24-1 | . | CATSDPVNYGYTF | TGTGCCACCAGTGATCCCGTAAACTATGGCTACACCTTC
TRBJ1-1 | . | TRBV28 | . | CASSFRGLVTEAFF | TGTGCCAGCAGTTTCAGAGGGCTCGTCACTGAAGCTTTCTTT
TRBJ2-7 | . | TRBV3-1/TRBV3-2 | . | CASSQGRAGSYEQYF | TGTGCCAGCAGCCAAGGGCGGGCGGGTTCCTACGAGCAGTACTTC
TRBJ2-3 | . | TRBV15 | TRBD2 | CATSRDPGLADTQYF | TGTGCCACCAGCAGAGATCCAGGACTAGCGGATACGCAGTATTTT
TRBJ1-4 | . | TRBV23-1 | . | CASSQSARDSNEKLFF | TGCGCCAGCAGTCAATCTGCCAGGGACTCCAATGAAAAACTGTTTTTT
TRBJ1-1 | . | TRBV30 | . | CAWGTGTNTEAFF | TGTGCCTGGGGGACCGGGACTAACACTGAAGCTTTCTTT
TRBJ1-5 | . | TRBV19 | TRBD1 | CASSDTGVRNQPQHF | TGTGCCAGTAGCGATACAGGGGTCCGCAATCAGCCCCAGCATTTT
TRBJ1-4 | . | TRBV6-1 | TRBD1 | CASSETWTGTGEKLFF | TGTGCCAGCAGTGAGACTTGGACAGGTACAGGGGAAAAACTGTTTTTT
TRBJ1-5 | . | TRBV25-1 | TRBD1 | CASSGTGSNQPQHF | TGTGCCAGCAGTGGGACAGGATCAAATCAGCCCCAGCATTTT
TRBJ1-1 | . | TRBV5-1 | TRBD1 | CASSLGTANTEAFF | TGCGCCAGCAGCCTCGGGACAGCGAACACTGAAGCTTTCTTT
TRBJ1-1 | . | TRBV27 | . | CASSSHNSLVAFF | TGTGCCAGCAGCTCCCATAACAGCTTGGTAGCTTTCTTT
TRBJ1-2 | . | TRBV28 | TRBD1 | CASRLQGNYGYTF | TGTGCCAGCAGGCTACAGGGGAACTATGGCTACACCTTC
TRBJ2-3 | . | TRBV6-1 | . | CASSEGRIGDTQYF | TGTGCCAGCAGTGAAGGTCGAATCGGGGATACGCAGTATTTT
TRBJ1-2 | . | TRBV6-5 | . | CATQLSDFFPYGYTF | TGTGCCACCCAGCTTTCAGACTTCTTTCCCTATGGCTACACCTTC
TRBJ1-2 | . | TRBV6-4 | . | CASKGGGADYGYTF | TGTGCCAGCAAAGGTGGGGGCGCGGACTATGGCTACACCTTC
TRBJ1-6 | . | TRBV10-3 | . | CAISESSDYNSPLHF | TGTGCCATCAGTGAGTCGAGTGACTATAATTCACCCCTCCACTTT